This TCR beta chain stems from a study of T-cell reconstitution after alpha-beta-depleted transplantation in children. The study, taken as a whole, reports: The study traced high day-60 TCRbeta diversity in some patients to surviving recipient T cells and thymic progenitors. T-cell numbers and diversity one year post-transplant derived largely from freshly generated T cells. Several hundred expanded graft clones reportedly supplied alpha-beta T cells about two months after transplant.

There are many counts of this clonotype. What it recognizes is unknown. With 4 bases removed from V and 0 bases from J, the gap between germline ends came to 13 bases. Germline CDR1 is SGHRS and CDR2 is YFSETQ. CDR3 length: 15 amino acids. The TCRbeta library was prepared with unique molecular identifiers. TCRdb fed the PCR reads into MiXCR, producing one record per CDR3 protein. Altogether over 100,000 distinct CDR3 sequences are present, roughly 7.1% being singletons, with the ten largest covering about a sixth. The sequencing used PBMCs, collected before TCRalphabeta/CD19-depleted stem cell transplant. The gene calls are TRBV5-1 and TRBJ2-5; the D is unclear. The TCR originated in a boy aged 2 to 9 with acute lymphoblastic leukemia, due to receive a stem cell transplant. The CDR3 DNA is TGCGCCAGCAGCCATGGAACACTCAACCAAGAGACCCAGTACTTC. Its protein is CASSHGTLNQETQYF.